These 22 T cell receptor beta chains were all obtained from the same sample, sequenced in a study of blood T cell repertoires in COVID-19. The method was immunoSEQ multiplex PCR; TCRdb's version includes in-frame clones alone and lacks a portion of them. The repertoire holds more than 350,000 clones, approximately 88% seen once, with under 4% in the top ten. Sequences were obtained from peripheral blood. The receptors shown here come from a woman aged 30 to 39 with COVID-19, enrolled during active disease.

The chain has TRBV29-1 and TRBJ1-1; possible D gene TRBD1, 6 bases. V shed 5 bases and J shed 0 bases, with 16 bases lying between them. This CDR3 contains 15 residues. Germline lookup yields CDR1 SQVTM and CDR2 ANQGSEA. CDR3 coding DNA: TGCAGCGTTTTTCCAGGGGCGCCGATGAACACTGAAGCTTTCTTT. Its protein is CSVFPGAPMNTEAFF.

This sequence joins TRBV6-5 and TRBJ2-3, with TRBD1 as a possible D gene (7 bases). Germline CDR1 is MNHEY and CDR2 is SVGAGI. The V end lost 6 bases, the J end lost 5 bases, and 18 bases lay between the germline ends. This CDR3 contains 15 residues. Here the CDR3 reads CASSSLEGAVDTQYF. In DNA form, the CDR3 reads TGTGCCAGCAGCTCCCTGGAGGGGGCGGTAGATACGCAGTATTTT.

This chain uses TRBV11-3 with TRBJ2-2; TRBD1 agrees at 7 bases. V was clipped by 5 bases and J by 1 base; unmatched bases: 7. This CDR3 spans 16 amino acids. Germline V gene sequence: CDR1 SGHNT, CDR2 YENEEA. The CDR3 sequence is CASSDRTGRNTGELFF. CDR3 DNA sequence: TGTGCCAGCAGCGATAGGACAGGAAGGAACACCGGGGAGCTGTTTTTT.

This clone was picked up one time. V and J are TRBV11-2 and TRBJ2-7, with 8 bases fitting TRBD2. Germline V gene sequence: CDR1 SGHAT, CDR2 FQNNGV. The CDR3 totals 16 residues. V trimming: 0 bases; J trimming: 3 bases; junction bases outside the gene matches: 7. The chain's CDR3 is CASSLDHWGLGYEQYV. CDR3 DNA: TGTGCCAGCAGCTTAGATCATTGGGGACTAGGCTACGAGCAGTACGTC.

This clone appeared a few times. V and J are TRBV5-6 and TRBJ2-1; 11 nucleotides align to TRBD2. CDR3 length: 17 residues. From germline, CDR1 is SGHDT and CDR2 YYEEEE. With 4 bases clipped from V and 5 bases from J, the junction kept 11 bases outside the gene matches. CDR3 in amino acids: CASSGGPGLAVDNEQFF. The CDR3 DNA is TGTGCCAGCAGCGGAGGACCGGGACTAGCGGTAGACAATGAGCAGTTCTTC.

This chain uses TRBV19 with TRBJ1-1, with 7 bases that match TRBD1. Germline V gene data show CDR1 as LNHDA and CDR2 as SQIVND (reference sequence). The CDR3 totals 14 residues. V lost 5 bases, J lost 2 bases, and 5 bases stayed unmatched. The CDR3: CASSSRQGNTEAFF. For the CDR3, the DNA is TGTGCCAGTAGTTCGAGACAGGGAAACACTGAAGCTTTCTTT.

V is TRBV5-1 and J is TRBJ2-1; 8 bases line up with TRBD2. This CDR3 has 14 residues. Germline CDR1 reads SGHRS; CDR2 reads YFSETQ. Germline trimming cut 4 bases from V and 5 bases from J; bases unmatched to any gene: 5. CDR3 sequence reads: CASSMGLENNEQFF. The CDR3 coding sequence is TGCGCCAGCAGCATGGGACTAGAGAACAATGAGCAGTTCTTC.

V and J are TRBV2 and TRBJ2-3; D possibly corresponds to TRBD2 (6 bases). The CDR3 covers 12 residues. Germline loops: CDR1 SNHLY, CDR2 FYNNEI. The V gene lost 6 bases and the J gene lost 3 bases, with 7 bases spanning the gap. CDR3 sequence (DNA): TGTGCCAGCAGGGCGGGAACAGATACGCAGTATTTT. Protein sequence: CASRAGTDTQYF.

V gene TRBV28 combines with J gene TRBJ1-2, with 10 bases lining up with TRBD1. The CDR3 is 14 amino acids. The V gene end was trimmed by 8 bases and the J gene end by 6 bases; junction bases not matched to a gene: 9. Germline V gene sequence: CDR1 MDHEN, CDR2 SYDVKM. The CDR3 sequence: CASGSGTGVDGYTF. DNA for the CDR3: TGTGCCAGCGGGTCCGGGACAGGGGTGGATGGCTACACCTTC.

This clone has just a few counts. This chain uses TRBV19 with TRBJ2-1, with TRBD1 identical over 8 bases. The CDR3 has 17 amino acids. V dropped 2 bases and J dropped 1; count of bases not matched to a gene: 7. Looked up from germline, CDR1 is LNHDA and CDR2 is SQIVND (reference sequence). CDR3 nucleotide sequence: TGTGCCAGTAGTATATCGACCGGACAGGGTTCCTACAATGAGCAGTTCTTC. Protein: CASSISTGQGSYNEQFF.

This chain connects TRBV4-3 to TRBJ2-1, with D maybe TRBD2 (6 bases). In germline, CDR1 is LGHNA, CDR2 YSLEER. The ends were cut back, 0 bases at V and 5 bases at J, with 11 bases in the middle. This CDR3 is built from 15 residues. The CDR3 region is CASSQDIGTHNEQFF. DNA of the CDR3: TGCGCCAGCAGCCAAGATATAGGGACTCACAATGAGCAGTTCTTC.

The chain combines TRBV5-8 with TRBJ2-7; TRBD1 matches at 7 bases. The junction had 9 bases not matched to a gene; V was cut back by 7 bases and J by 2 bases. The length of the CDR3 is 14 residues. CDR1 and CDR2 (germline): SGHTS, YDEGEE. The CDR3 reads CASRLRDSPYEQYV. As DNA, the CDR3 is TGTGCCAGCCGATTAAGGGACAGCCCCTACGAGCAGTACGTC.

This clone was counted at least ten times. CDR3 sequence: CAISGDRRGTYEQYF. The DNA of the CDR3 is TGTGCCATCAGTGGGGACAGGAGAGGGACCTACGAGCAGTACTTC. The chain combines TRBV10-3 with TRBJ2-7; 8 nucleotides align to TRBD1. With V trimmed by 4 bases and J by 2 bases, 7 bases remained unmatched. Germline CDR1 is ENHRY and CDR2 is SYGVKD. The CDR3 totals 15 residues.

The rearrangement joins TRBV7-2 to TRBJ2-7, with D possibly TRBD2 on 5 matching bases. V was pared by 5 bases and J by 3 bases, with 14 bases between. This CDR3 region has 14 residues. Germline values: CDR1 SGHTA, CDR2 FQGNSA. The DNA for the CDR3 is TGTGCCAGCAGCCTCGGACTTCTCCTCTACGAGCAGTACTTC. Its protein is CASSLGLLLYEQYF. Drawing the rest from reference TRBV7-2 and TRBJ2-7, the complete variable domain is GAGVSQSPSNKVTEKGKDVELRCDPISGHTALYWYRQSLGQGLEFLIYFQGNSAPDKSGLPSDRFSAERTGGSVSTLTIQRTQQEDSAVYLCASSLGLLLYEQYFGPGTRLTVT.

This clone was observed a few times. The chain employs TRBV7-9 and TRBJ1-1; unclear D gene. The length of the CDR3 is 13 residues. CDR1 and CDR2 from the germline V gene are SEHNR and FQNEAQ (reference sequence). V gave up 3 bases and J gave up 0 bases, with 5 bases separating them. The CDR3 reads CASSFSVNTEAFF. The CDR3 nucleotides are TGTGCCAGCAGCTTCTCTGTGAACACTGAAGCTTTCTTT.

The chain carries TRBV4-3 and TRBJ2-5; D is perhaps TRBD2 (5 bases). CDR1 is LGHNA, CDR2 YSLEER, per germline. V was cut by 1 base and J by 4 bases, with 19 bases left in between. The CDR3 consists of 17 residues. DNA of the CDR3: TGCGCCAGCAGCCAAGTACTCGGTGTCCCGGGGAGAGAGACCCAGTACTTC. Amino acids: CASSQVLGVPGRETQYF.

This sequence joins TRBV6-2 or TRBV6-3 and TRBJ2-5; D perhaps matches TRBD2 (6 bases). The CDR3 spans 17 residues. Looked up from germline, CDR1 is MNHEY and CDR2 is SVGEGT. The V end lost 2 bases, the J end lost 2 bases, and 18 bases lay between the germline ends. The CDR3 sequence: CASSYDGLAGSQETQYF. DNA for the CDR3: TGTGCCAGCAGTTACGATGGTTTGGCGGGGTCTCAAGAGACCCAGTACTTC.

V is TRBV5-6 and J is TRBJ2-3; TRBD2 aligns across 8 bases. V shed 5 bases, J shed 5 bases, and the junction held 7 bases outside the gene matches. CDR3 size: 14 residues. Germline V gene lookup returns CDR1 SGHDT and CDR2 YYEEEE. The CDR3 DNA reads TGTGCCAGCAGACCGGGACTAGGCCGAGATACGCAGTATTTT. Amino acid sequence: CASRPGLGRDTQYF.

The genes are TRBV13 and TRBJ2-1; 9 bases line up with TRBD1. The CDR3 is made up of 16 amino acids. Germline V gene lookup returns CDR1 PRHDT and CDR2 FYEKMQ (reference sequence). The junction had 10 bases not matched to a gene; V was cut back by 4 bases and J by 6 bases. DNA of the CDR3: TGTGCCAGCAGCTCAGACCCTATGACAGGGGGCAATGAGCAGTTCTTC. It specifies CASSSDPMTGGNEQFF. The variable domain in full, completed from reference TRBV13 and TRBJ2-1, reads AAGVIQSPRHLIKEKRETATLKCYPIPRHDTVYWYQQGPGQDPQFLISFYEKMQSDKGSIPDRFSAQQFSDYHSELNMSSLELGDSALYFCASSSDPMTGGNEQFFGPGTRLTVL.

V and J are TRBV28 and TRBJ2-1, with 10 bases fitting TRBD1. The CDR3 sequence is 16 residues long. In germline, CDR1 is MDHEN, CDR2 SYDVKM. Trimming removed 6 bases from V and 12 bases from J; junction bases left unmatched: 17. CDR3 in DNA: TGTGCCAGCAGCCCCTCGGGACAGGGGCCCCTCCTGGGGCAGTTCTTC. Protein: CASSPSGQGPLLGQFF.

The sample holds one count of this clone. V gene TRBV13 combines with J gene TRBJ2-2; 8 bases line up with TRBD1. The CDR3 extends over 17 amino acids. Per germline, CDR1 PRHDT and CDR2 FYEKMQ (reference sequence). With V trimmed by 5 bases and J by 0 bases, 8 bases remained unmatched. The CDR3 here is CASSPGQGASNTGELFF. The DNA of the CDR3 is TGTGCCAGCAGCCCTGGGCAGGGGGCGTCGAACACCGGGGAGCTGTTTTTT.

The chain couples TRBV3-1 (or the pseudogene TRBV3-2) to TRBJ1-5, with D unresolved. V shed 5 bases and J shed 0 bases, with 29 bases lying between them. The CDR3 has 21 residues. Per the germline V gene, CDR1 is LGHDT and CDR2 is YNNKEL (reference sequence). The CDR3 DNA reads as TGTGCCAGCAGCGAGCCCTTCCTAGCGGGGTCCAAACCCTCTAGCAATCAGCCCCAGCATTTT. It codes for CASSEPFLAGSKPSSNQPQHF.